What follows describes a single TCR beta chain. Authors' processing steps: Amplified reference gene primers provided the basis for estimating nucleated cell counts. Sequenced by immunoSEQ multiplex PCR; TCRdb stores in-frame clones only, minus some. The V and J calls and clone size are taken from that table; D and trimming were inferred from the DNA. Of around 700,000 clones listed, about 87% are singletons. The data were taken from a study of blood T cell repertoires in COVID-19. Study information: Spain, Italy and the United States supplied samples that represented acute and convalescent COVID-19. T cells, B-cell-depleted T cells, or PBMCs supplied cDNA or gDNA.

Germline V gene lookup returns CDR1 GTSNPN and CDR2 SVGIG (reference sequence). Germline trimming cut 5 bases from V and 9 bases from J; bases unmatched to any gene: 7. The CDR3 is 13 residues long. This clonotype originated in a woman between 18 and 29 years old with acute or convalescent COVID-19. This sequence joins TRBV30 and TRBJ1-6; 7 bases are a match to TRBD1. The sample comprised peripheral blood. The CDR3 here is CAWSTGPGSPLHF. The CDR3, as DNA: TGTGCCTGGTCGACAGGGCCGGGTTCACCCCTCCACTTT. The full variable domain, rest sourced from reference TRBV30 and TRBJ1-6, is SQTIHQWPATLVQPVGSPLSLECTVEGTSNPNLYWYRQAAGRGLQLLFYSVGIGQISSEVPQNLSASRPQDRQFILSSKKLLLSDSGFYLCAWSTGPGSPLHFGNGTRLTVT.